These T cell receptor beta chains were read from a single sample in a study of CXCR3-negative and CXCR3-positive naive CD8 T cells. Each CDR3 protein gets one entry in TCRdb, which reprocessed the 5' RACE reads and gives no DNA. In total, the table holds some 28,000 distinct CDR3 sequences. The specimen was memory CD8+ T cells from blood. The receptors were gathered from a human donor in good health. Some clones in this sample may be carry-over from other donors' samples. CDR3s include the opening cysteine and the closing phenylalanine or tryptophan. Where a row states a size, it is once, few, many or the class of an expanded clone; other rows omit it.

TRBV7-2	TRBJ2-1	NA	CASSRTPPPLAGGTSYNEQFF
TRBV4-1	TRBJ1-5	medium-sized	CASSPGGQGGQPQHF
TRBV5-6	TRBJ1-5	NA	CASSLQGDQPQHF
TRBV25-1	TRBJ2-2	NA	CASTPQLAGAGELFF
TRBV6-2/TRBV6-3	TRBJ2-7	NA	CASSYRGDTYEQYF
TRBV29-1	TRBJ2-5	NA	CSVELQGIEETQYF
TRBV11-2	TRBJ2-1	NA	CASSLAGAGYNKQFF
TRBV7-2	TRBJ2-6	NA	CASSLVSGGVFSGANVLTF
TRBV15	TRBJ2-2	NA	CATSRPLEGTGELFF
TRBV28	TRBJ1-4	NA	CASSSGQDNEKLFF
TRBV11-3	TRBJ2-3	NA	CASRLRGTGAADTQYF
TRBV15	TRBJ2-5	NA	CATSREQTQETQYF
TRBV7-2	TRBJ2-7	NA	CASSNRVRAYEQYF
TRBV5-1	TRBJ2-1	NA	CASSLFVGTGTPNEQFF
TRBV4-3	TRBJ2-7	NA	CASSQDTSGIYEQYF
TRBV5-1	TRBJ2-3	NA	CASSLDIAGGPEPDTQYF
TRBV29-1	TRBJ2-7	NA	CSVENQREGAYEQYF
TRBV7-9	TRBJ2-7	NA	CASSVDYEQYF
TRBV6-6	TRBJ2-7	NA	CASSPSGSSNEQYF
TRBV5-5	TRBJ2-6	NA	CASSLALLSGANVLTF
TRBV25-1	TRBJ1-1	NA	CASSDQDSLRPEAFF
TRBV10-1	TRBJ2-3	NA	CASSEGGNTDTQYF
TRBV7-9	TRBJ2-1	NA	CASSLAGKVNEQFF
TRBV20-1	TRBJ2-1	NA	CSALLAVSYNEQFF
TRBV4-1	TRBJ2-7	NA	CASSQLVPGPGREAEQYF
TRBV12-3/TRBV12-4	TRBJ2-7	NA	CASSFGLGGHNYEQYF
TRBV29-1	TRBJ1-4	NA	CSVWALDGTGGEKLFF
TRBV9	TRBJ1-1	NA	CASMDIKGTEAFF
TRBV29-1	TRBJ2-6	NA	CSVGGVGANVLTF
TRBV7-2	TRBJ2-5	NA	CASKKSVGLGETQYF
TRBV7-9	TRBJ1-2	NA	CASSLGRVDLRYGYTF
TRBV7-6	TRBJ2-7	NA	CASSYDRTYEQYF
TRBV6-2/TRBV6-3	TRBJ2-1	NA	CASLEGETYNEQFF
TRBV27	TRBJ2-1	NA	CASSSSGGLSYNEQFF
TRBV12-5	TRBJ1-5	NA	CASKTGGKGPQHF
TRBV5-5	TRBJ2-1	NA	CASSEPGTRPNEQFF
TRBV20-1	TRBJ1-1	NA	CSARGGGTVTEAFF
TRBV29-1	TRBJ2-3	NA	CSARQGSTDTQYF
TRBV7-2	TRBJ2-1	medium-sized	CASSNLGYIYNEQFF
TRBV9	TRBJ2-7	NA	CASSVAGDNYEQYF
TRBV6-4	TRBJ2-5	NA	CASSDGLEGAQYF
TRBV27	TRBJ2-5	NA	CASSNRGGGSMTQYF
TRBV7-3	TRBJ2-6	NA	CASSLTTGSGGVLTF
TRBV7-9	TRBJ2-2	NA	CASSDTQGANTGELFF
TRBV6-2/TRBV6-3	TRBJ2-1	NA	CASSYSIPTQGAYNEQFF
TRBV3-1	TRBJ1-2	NA	CASSQGTGGTYGYTF